The 5 T cell receptor beta chains below all came from one sample that was sequenced in a study of regulatory T cells in long-lasting Graves disease. Arm-PCR of CDR3 regions with iRepertoire HTBI primers generated TCR beta libraries. One entry per CDR3 protein results from TCRdb running MiXCR on the multiplex PCR reads. The data hold about 310,000 distinct CDR3 sequences, with approximately 20% observed a single time. Noted time point: persistent/refractory GD, antithyroid drugs over 5 years with positive TRAb. RNA isolated from PBMCs was used to make the TCR library. The sequencing here drew on peripheral blood mononuclear cells (PBMCs), taken when the disease was refractory, from a patient treated with antithyroid drugs. Receptors originate from a female donor with Graves disease.

This clonotype was picked up a small number of times. A junction end diverges from the germline sequence, so it may reflect a read error. CDR3 residues: CASSQVGLTPNYGYTF. The CDR3 bases are TGTGCCAGCAGCCAAGTGGGCTTGACCCCTAACTATGGCTACACCTTC. V usage is TRBV4-1 and J usage is TRBJ1-2; the D is unclear. Germline V lookup: CDR1 MGHRA, CDR2 YSYEKL. The length of the CDR3 is 16 residues.

This clonotype was recorded at least ten times. This chain links TRBV28 with TRBJ2-7, with 7 nucleotides matching TRBD1. Germline CDR1 and CDR2: MDHEN and SYDVKM. The CDR3 sequence is 16 residues long. V dropped 6 bases and J dropped 2; count of bases not matched to a gene: 13. Here the CDR3 reads CASSSSGTADTYEQYF. The CDR3 DNA is TGTGCCAGCAGCTCTTCGGGGACAGCAGACACCTACGAGCAGTACTTC. The full variable domain, completed using reference TRBV28 and TRBJ2-7, is DVKVTQSSRYLVKRTGEKVFLECVQDMDHENMFWYRQDPGLGLRLIYFSYDVKMKEKGDIPEGYSVSREKKERFSLILESASTNQTSMYLCASSSSGTADTYEQYFGPGTRLTVT.

This clonotype was detected many times. V gene TRBV27 combines with J gene TRBJ2-6; D is ambiguous. Germline V CDR1 and CDR2: MNHEY, SMNVEV (reference sequence). The germline V and J ends were trimmed by 6 bases and 0 bases, with 6 bases remaining between them. The CDR3 runs 14 residues. The CDR3 nucleotides are TGTGCCAGCAGGCCCCTCTCTGGGGCCAACGTCCTGACTTTC. Translation: CASRPLSGANVLTF.

This clonotype showed up many times. The chain carries TRBV10-3 and TRBJ2-5, with 11 bases lining up with TRBD2. Per the germline V gene, CDR1 is ENHRY and CDR2 is SYGVKD. This CDR3 spans 17 amino acids. Losses at the gene ends were 2 bases for V and 5 bases for J; bases not matched to a gene: 10. This CDR3 is CAISEAASGRRGETQYF. CDR3 bases: TGTGCCATCAGTGAGGCGGCTAGCGGGAGGCGGGGGGAGACCCAGTACTTC.

This clonotype was observed many times. The gene calls are TRBV6-1 and TRBJ1-2; D is unresolved. CDR3 length: 13 residues. Per the germline V gene, CDR1 is MNHNS and CDR2 is SASEGT. V dropped 10 bases and J dropped 2 bases, with 14 bases sitting between them. CDR3 bases: TGTGCCATTCGGGAGCGTTCCAACTATGGCTACACCTTC. Its protein is CAIRERSNYGYTF.